The TCR beta chain under discussion was sequenced for a study of CXCR3-negative and CXCR3-positive naive CD8 T cells. General study findings and limits: TRB CDR3s were more hydrophobic in CXCR3-positive than in CXCR3-negative naive cells. Naive CXCR3-positive and CXCR3-negative cells shared TRBV-TRBJ usage; memory cells diverged.

A CD45RO-CCR7+CD27+CD95- profile was what naive CD8+ T cells displayed. A word on this clonotype: Its antigen is undetermined.

Preparation of TRB cDNA libraries relied on 5' RACE carrying UMI labels. With the 5' RACE reads reprocessed, TCRdb shows one record per CDR3 protein and no DNA. The sample table includes about 150,000 distinct CDR3 sequences. The CDR3 spans 15 residues. Germline V gene sequence: CDR1 SNHLY, CDR2 FYNNEI. The sample taken for sequencing was naive CXCR3+ CD8+ T cells from blood. The subset denotes: CD45RO-CCR7+CD27+CD95- naive CD8+ T cells expressing CXCR3 (TNR3+). The chain couples TRBV2 to TRBJ2-3; lacking DNA, the TRBD1 call made by TCRdb goes unchecked. The sequence was collected from a human donor in good health. Some clones in this sample may be carry-over from other donors' samples. The CDR3 sequence is CAGNGDSRSTDTQYF.